This T cell receptor (beta chain) comes out of a study of T cells in Graves' hyperthyroidism and ophthalmopathy (dated by TCRdb to between 2018 and 2020). Study-wide context: Peripheral blood samples were taken at the time of initial diagnosis, prior to any treatment. To identify distinguishing TCR V-J signatures, a discovery cohort of about 100 patients was used, comprising 43 with Graves' ophthalmopathy and under 60 with stable Graves' hyperthyroidism. An independent validation cohort of around 19 hyperthyroidism patients and 17 patients who later progressed to ophthalmopathy tested prospective prediction of ophthalmopathy. The 95 to 100 discovery patients were divided at random into training and test sets in a 7:3 ratio. In several Graves' hyperthyroidism patients, the study also compared T-cell repertoires from thyroid tissue with T-cell repertoires from blood. After sampling, hyperthyroidism patients received methimazole starting at 30 mg daily, and ophthalmopathy patients received high-dose intravenous methylprednisolone. According to the paper, TCR Vbeta CDR3 sequencing was carried out on over 130 peripheral blood samples, which came from around 43 ophthalmopathy, 70 to 80 hyperthyroidism and about 17 progressor patients.

Points on this clonotype: Its antigen is currently not known. The sample holds no much larger clone one base away, and base qualities are not on file.

The TCR beta CDR3 regions were amplified from the RNA transcripts. The first round of RT-PCR for the TCR CDR3 was performed with the HTBI primer set and the Qiagen OneStep RT-PCR kit. Libraries were constructed in a second round of multiplex PCR, after which size selection and purification were performed. The libraries were sequenced on an Illumina HiSeq2000 using paired-end 100 bp reads. The study's own analysis went as follows. SOAPnuke was used to process the raw data, throwing out any read that contained adapters or uncalled bases, had a mean Phred below 15, or lacked an exact constant-primer or identifier match. COPE v1.2.5 was used to merge the high-quality paired reads, and each unique nucleotide sequence was defined as a clonotype. MiTCR v1.1 was used to align clonotypes to the IMGT TRBV, TRBD and TRBJ reference segments. Analysis was restricted to V-J combinations with a frequency above 0.0001, which covered about 99% of repertoires. The TCS score was defined as F50 (clonal expansion) divided by E x V (chaos), with BLOSUM62-based TCRdist calculated between CDR3 peptides within each V-J. Welch's t-statistics and random forest reduced roughly 540 V-J features to roughly 13, which were used in a naive Bayes classifier (R e1071). TCRdb reanalyzed the raw reads on its own, using fastp at Q25 for trimming and MiXCR for clone calling, and kept in-frame beta chains. Here each entry gathers all rows of one CDR3 protein and keeps the most common genes and DNA. The V and J calls follow TCRdb's processing rather than the paper's. In this sample the table shows some 250,000 distinct CDR3 sequences, about 14% of which occur a single time. Roughly 15% of the sample goes to the ten largest clones.

Hyperthyroidism patients were aged 18 to 65 years and newly diagnosed, with disease duration of less than 2 months. Patients with uncontrolled infections, other autoimmune diseases, pregnancy or lactation were excluded. Diagnoses relied on clinical symptoms, serum thyroxine and TRAb, thyroid ultrasound and orbital computed tomography. Blood from progressor patients was collected at the time of first diagnosis with hyperthyroidism, before any ophthalmopathy symptoms had appeared. PBMCs were isolated from approximately 10 ml of fresh peripheral blood by Ficoll-Paque density gradient centrifugation. Patients classed as progressors first received a Graves' hyperthyroidism diagnosis and then went on to develop ophthalmopathy during follow-up. Total RNA was extracted using Trizol reagent, and RNA quality was assessed on an Agilent 2100 Bioanalyzer. The investigation overall reported the following: In cross-validation, a model built on a 13 V-J signature told ophthalmopathy apart from stable hyperthyroidism with approximately 90% sensitivity and 81% to 82% specificity, and in testing the same model reached 80%/75%. Most expanded thyroid clonotypes (frequency above 0.001) were also detected in blood, suggesting blood repertoires may reflect thyroid immune responses. In validation, the model predicted progression to ophthalmopathy a median of about 5.9 months before onset, with 70% to 71% sensitivity and almost 75% specificity. No statistical method was used to fix the sample size in advance, and group allocation was not hidden from the investigators.

Sequences LNHDA (CDR1) and SQIVND (CDR2) are obtained from the germline V gene (reference sequence). The CDR3 starts with the cysteine, ends with the phenylalanine, and has 17 residues. The only DNA kept is the CDR3, 51 bases in frame from the first base. V is cut back by 3 bases and J by 6 bases, with 9 bases in the junction unmatched. The rearranged chain carries TRBV19 and TRBJ1-5; 12 bases in the junction line up with TRBD1. Sequenced material: blood. The sequence was collected from a woman between 35 and 50 years old with Graves' hyperthyroidism that later progressed to Graves' ophthalmopathy. The nucleotide sequence is TGTGCCAGTAGTATGGAAGGTGGGACAGGGGGCCGTCAGCCCCAGCATTTT. Translated, this gives CASSMEGGTGGRQPQHF.